The TCR beta chain described here comes from a study of CD8 T cells in Susac syndrome. Random hexamers were used to reverse transcribe an amount of roughly 0.45 to 1 ug RNA. immunoSEQ multiplex PCR amplified TCR beta CDR3 across 54 Vbeta, 13 Jbeta. TCRdb used MiXCR to reprocess the immunoSEQ multiplex PCR reads, holding one entry per CDR3 protein. The sample lists roughly 200,000 distinct CDR3 sequences; 85% to 95% were seen once. Germline V gene data show CDR1 as LNHNV and CDR2 as YYDKDF (reference sequence). Trimming stripped 2 bases from V and 0 bases from J, with 10 bases between. The CDR3 runs to 16 residues. Regarding the study as a whole: The study's TCR sequencing and HLA analysis covered a relatively small number of individuals, and the study acknowledged this.

Turning to this clonotype: The antigen remains undetermined.

TCR beta sequencing covered blood CD8+ and CD4+ T cells. Both CD4+ and CD8+ T cells were negatively isolated, and TEMRA cells underwent FACS enrichment. The origin of this receptor is a human donor with multiple sclerosis. The sample was CD4+ T cells from PBMCs. V and J are TRBV15 and TRBJ2-2; possibly TRBD1 for D (7 bases). The CDR3 protein is CATSRPGGSNTGELFF. CDR3 sequence (DNA): TGTGCCACCAGCAGACCAGGGGGGTCGAACACCGGGGAGCTGTTTTTT.